This TCR beta chain stems from a study of blood T cell repertoires in COVID-19. On the study more broadly: Samples representing acute and convalescent COVID-19 were sourced from the United States, Italy and Spain. From T cells, B-cell-depleted T cells, or PBMCs came the material, which was cDNA or gDNA.

Per the study methods: Estimated nucleated cell counts came from reference gene primer amplification. The protocol was immunoSEQ multiplex PCR, while the TCRdb copy is restricted to in-frame clones and leaves out a portion. V, J and clone size reflect that table, while D and trimming were determined from the DNA. The repertoire includes over 110,000 clones, 80% of them detected once, and around 3.4% sits in the top ten. The germline V gene has CDR1 ENHRY and CDR2 SYGVKD. With 0 bases removed from V and 0 bases from J, the gap between germline ends came to 8 bases. CDR3 length: 16 residues. Source material: peripheral blood. The source of this sequence is a man between 65 and 85 years old who had recovered from COVID-19. V usage is TRBV10-3 and J usage is TRBJ2-2; possible D gene TRBD1, 5 bases. The CDR3 is CAISESGAANTGELFF. The CDR3 nucleotides are TGTGCCATCAGTGAGTCTGGGGCCGCGAACACCGGGGAGCTGTTTTTT.